This T cell receptor (beta chain) was identified during a study of brain T cells in children with intractable seizures. As to time point: blood from clinic visit 5 months post-surgery; TSC patient then seizure free. Surgery cases with the highest brain T cell transcript signatures were chosen for sequencing. Before surgery, patients took at least one anti-epileptic drug. Data came from immunoSEQ multiplex PCR; TCRdb stores just in-frame clones and leaves some out. In the table there are about 340,000 clones, roughly 92% of which are singletons. A note on this clone: The antigen is undetermined.

Looked up from germline, CDR1 is SGHNT and CDR2 is YENEEA. With 5 bases clipped from V and 13 bases from J, the junction kept 9 bases outside the gene matches. This CDR3 is built from 15 residues. Study outcomes and limitations: Clones missing pre-surgery may reflect undersampling of that blood sample. Only CDR3 sequence similarity suggested viral specificity, without known HCMV serostatus.

The source of this sequence is a boy younger than two with tuberous sclerosis and intractable seizures. The genes are TRBV11-3 and TRBJ1-6; TRBD1 agrees at 12 bases. The sample in question was peripheral blood, obtained roughly 5 months after surgery. The CDR3 sequence: CASSTGTGGPFPLHF. The CDR3 DNA follows: TGTGCCAGCAGCACCGGGACAGGGGGCCCTTTCCCCCTCCACTTT.